This T cell receptor (beta chain) was sequenced in a study of blood T cells in healthy people across ages. The study, taken as a whole, reports: Naive CD4+ cells and diversity were both higher in long-lived donors than in aged donors. Roughly linearly, TCR beta diversity per million T cells fell as age increased.

Donors were systemically healthy Caucasian individuals from Russia aged roughly 6 to 90 years. About this clonotype itself: The antigen is not known.

The use of a sample-barcoded 5' primer and a J-beta primer mix characterized a second PCR of 7 to 11 cycles. TCRdb reprocessed the 5' RACE reads via MiXCR and lists one record per CDR3 protein. The repertoire holds approximately 790,000 distinct CDR3 sequences, with approximately 59% as singletons. The germline CDR1 and CDR2 sequences are DFQATT and SNEGSKA (reference sequence). The CDR3 loop spans 17 amino acids. V lost 0 bases and J lost 2, with 20 bases in between. This receptor was obtained from a man aged 30-40 years in good health. This sequence joins TRBV20-1 and TRBJ2-7, with D maybe TRBD1 (6 bases). The sequenced material came from blood. The CDR3 bases are TGCAGTGCTAGAGAACAAAACAGGGCCCTATTCACCTACGAGCAGTACTTC. It codes for CSAREQNRALFTYEQYF.